The entry that follows covers one T cell receptor (beta chain) sequence. Its antigen is not identified. The PCR ran on 60 Vbeta and 13 Jbeta primers. TCRdb keeps only in-frame clones here, not all; method: immunoSEQ multiplex PCR. Found here are around 140,000 clones, about three quarters of them singletons; the top ten hold 4.2%. The entry originates in a study of cytomegalovirus exposure and HLA in healthy donors. Findings of the study overall: Within an earlier analysis, most TCR beta V segments proved productive either about 90% or about 30% of the time. Sequencing likely generated an artifact that appeared as a cluster of highly shared sequence variants.

The CDR3 runs to 13 residues. The trim removed 6 bases at V and 5 bases at J, leaving 7 bases unmatched. CDR1 is SGHRS and CDR2 is YFSETQ in the germline V gene. The TCR comes from a man aged 50-60 years in good health and CMV-seropositive. The chain couples TRBV5-1 to TRBJ2-5, with 7 bases that match TRBD1. Material for sequencing was PBMCs. CDR3 in amino acids: CASNPQGPETQYF. Written as DNA, the CDR3 is TGCGCCAGCAACCCACAGGGGCCGGAGACCCAGTACTTC.